These 32 T cell receptor beta chains were all obtained from the same sample, sequenced in a study of OX40 agonist ivuxolimab in advanced cancers. The table came from immunoSEQ multiplex PCR; TCRdb's copy has only in-frame clones and leaves some out. This table has about 92,000 clones, under 85% appearing once. This specimen consisted of CD4+ or CD8+ T cells sorted from blood, obtained in a trial of the OX40 agonist ivuxolimab. These receptors all stem from an adult with an advanced solid tumor such as melanoma, head and neck, liver or kidney cancer.

The chain has TRBV5-5 and TRBJ1-1; D not resolved. CDR3 size: 10 residues. Trimming removed 4 bases at V and 2 bases at J, with 0 bases between. Germline loops: CDR1 SGHKS, CDR2 YYEKEE (reference sequence). The CDR3 reads CASSNTEAFF. In DNA, the CDR3 is TGTGCCAGCAGCAACACTGAAGCTTTCTTT.

This chain uses TRBV19 with TRBJ1-2; unclear D gene. The CDR3 is 12 residues long. V lost 8 bases and J lost 4, with 11 bases in between. Per germline, CDR1 LNHDA and CDR2 SQIVND (reference sequence). This chain's CDR3 is CASSPGGYGYTF. The CDR3 nucleotides are TGTGCCAGTTCACCGGGCGGCTATGGCTACACCTTC.

This chain's CDR3 is CATSDRGGANTQYF. The CDR3, as DNA: TGTGCCACCTCGGACAGGGGGGGCGCAAATACGCAGTATTTT. The chain carries TRBV19 and TRBJ2-3, with TRBD1 identical over 10 bases. Germline lookup yields CDR1 LNHDA and CDR2 SQIVND (reference sequence). This CDR3 comprises 14 residues. V was pared by 10 bases and J by 7 bases, with 11 bases of the junction left unmatched.

This chain connects TRBV11-2 to TRBJ2-5; D possibly corresponds to TRBD1 (5 bases). There are 15 residues in the CDR3. Trimming pared 5 bases from V and 1 base from J, leaving 14 bases between. From germline, CDR1 is SGHAT and CDR2 FQNNGV. Here the CDR3 DNA reads TGTGCCAGCAGCCCGAGTCCGGACATCCAAGAGACCCAGTACTTC. As protein: CASSPSPDIQETQYF.

The chain carries TRBV2 and TRBJ2-6, with D perhaps TRBD1 (6 bases). Germline CDR1 reads SNHLY; CDR2 reads FYNNEI. The V and J ends lost 3 bases and 1 base respectively, with 10 bases between them. This CDR3 spans 16 amino acids. As DNA, the CDR3 is TGTGCCAGCAGTGACGGCAGGGGATCTGGGGCCAACGTCCTGACTTTC. This sequence encodes CASSDGRGSGANVLTF.

This rearrangement joins TRBV30 to TRBJ1-1; D call uncertain. The V gene lost 4 bases and the J gene lost 4 bases, with 13 bases spanning the gap. The CDR3 consists of 13 residues. The germline CDR1 and CDR2 sequences are GTSNPN and SVGIG (reference sequence). The CDR3 DNA reads as TGTGCCTGGACCCCCCGGGGAAGCACTGAAGCTTTCTTT. It codes for CAWTPRGSTEAFF.

The chain combines TRBV5-1 with TRBJ1-1, with TRBD1 as a possible D gene (6 bases). The V gene lost 7 bases and the J gene lost 1 base, with 14 bases spanning the gap. Germline V lookup: CDR1 SGHRS, CDR2 YFSETQ. CDR3 length: 14 residues. CDR3 protein: CASVGGSTNTEAFF. The DNA of the CDR3 is TGCGCCAGCGTGGGGGGCAGTACGAACACTGAAGCTTTCTTT.

The rearrangement links TRBV9 to TRBJ2-3; D is perhaps TRBD1 or TRBD2 (5 bases each). The CDR3 spans 16 residues. CDR1 is SGDLS and CDR2 is YYNGEE in the germline V gene. The V and J ends lost 4 bases and 0 bases respectively, with 15 bases between them. The CDR3 coding sequence is TGTGCCAGCAGCATCCGATTGGGGGAGAGCACAGATACGCAGTATTTT. This translates into CASSIRLGESTDTQYF.

V usage is TRBV30 and J usage is TRBJ1-5; TRBD1 agrees at 8 bases. The trim removed 5 bases at V and 6 bases at J, leaving 6 bases unmatched. CDR1 and CDR2 (germline): GTSNPN, SVGIG (reference sequence). This CDR3 has 13 amino acids. The chain's CDR3 is CAWSDRDGQPQHF. In DNA, the CDR3 is TGTGCCTGGTCGGACAGGGACGGTCAGCCCCAGCATTTT. Supplemented by reference TRBV30 and TRBJ1-5, the full variable domain reads SQTIHQWPATLVQPVGSPLSLECTVEGTSNPNLYWYRQAAGRGLQLLFYSVGIGQISSEVPQNLSASRPQDRQFILSSKKLLLSDSGFYLCAWSDRDGQPQHFGDGTRLSIL.

This chain links TRBV6-5 with TRBJ2-5, with D unclear. V was cut by 0 bases and J by 1 base, with 6 bases left in between. There are 14 residues in the CDR3. CDR1 and CDR2 (germline): MNHEY, SVGAGI. For the CDR3, the DNA is TGTGCCAGCAGTTACTCGGGCAGCCAAGAGACCCAGTACTTC. It yields the protein CASSYSGSQETQYF.

DNA of the CDR3: TGTGCCAGCTCTGGACAGGAATCCTACGAGCAGTACTTC. Protein: CASSGQESYEQYF. The chain has TRBV18 and TRBJ2-7; TRBD1 matches at 7 bases. Germline CDR1 KGHSH, CDR2 LQKENI. Trimming at V came to 6 bases and at J to 1 base, leaving 3 bases not matched to a gene. The CDR3 has 13 residues.

This chain uses TRBV28 with TRBJ1-5, with D unresolved. This CDR3 has 17 amino acids. V was pared by 6 bases and J by 4 bases, with 22 bases between. The germline V gene has CDR1 MDHEN and CDR2 SYDVKM. Written as DNA, the CDR3 is TGTGCCAGCAGGTCTCCAGACATCCGCTTAGCAAATCAGCCCCAGCATTTT. Protein product: CASRSPDIRLANQPQHF.

V gene TRBV11-2 combines with J gene TRBJ2-2; perhaps D is TRBD1 or TRBD2 (7 bases each). CDR3 size: 16 residues. Between the trimmed V and J ends, which lost 1 base and 3 bases, there was a span of 12 bases. CDR1 SGHAT and CDR2 FQNNGV come from the germline V gene. The DNA for the CDR3 is TGTGCCAGCAGCTTAGTCGCAGGGGGGGACACCGGGGAGCTGTTTTTT. It translates to CASSLVAGGDTGELFF.

The chain combines TRBV5-6 with TRBJ2-3, with D possibly being TRBD1 (5 bases). The CDR3 covers 14 residues. Trimming pared 5 bases from V and 1 base from J, leaving 11 bases between. Germline assignment: CDR1 SGHDT and CDR2 YYEEEE. The CDR3 region is CASSPDTGTDTQYF. In DNA form, the CDR3 reads TGTGCCAGCAGTCCGGACACCGGCACAGATACGCAGTATTTT.

V usage is TRBV10-3 and J usage is TRBJ1-2, with TRBD1 matching over 7 bases. CDR1 ENHRY and CDR2 SYGVKD come from the germline V gene. V was clipped by 2 bases and J by 4 bases; unmatched bases: 13. The CDR3 extends over 17 amino acids. CDR3: CAISELESGGIIYGYTF. CDR3 coding DNA: TGTGCCATCAGTGAGCTTGAGTCAGGGGGTATCATCTATGGCTACACCTTC.

The chain uses TRBV27 and TRBJ2-5; 9 positions agree with TRBD2. The J call may be incorrect, as the DNA end agrees better with TRBJ2-7. CDR1 is MNHEY, CDR2 SMNVEV, per germline (reference sequence). This CDR3 has 16 amino acids. This CDR3 is CASSLLGLASPYEQYF. The CDR3, as DNA: TGTGCCAGCAGTTTATTGGGACTAGCCTCCCCCTACGAGCAGTACTTC.

The rearrangement joins TRBV15 to TRBJ2-3; the D is unclear. The CDR3 length is 14 residues. The germline CDR1 and CDR2 sequences are LNHNV and YYDKDF (reference sequence). Trimming took off 5 bases at V and 3 bases at J, with 12 bases between the two ends. DNA of the CDR3: TGTGCCACCAGCCGATTTGGGATTACAGATACGCAGTATTTT. It yields the protein CATSRFGITDTQYF.

The table lists this clone with a count of one. V and J are TRBV10-3 and TRBJ2-3; D unclear. Germline values: CDR1 ENHRY, CDR2 SYGVKD. V dropped 0 bases and J dropped 1 base, with 8 bases sitting between them. This CDR3 comprises 15 residues. The CDR3 here is CAISESRQGTDTQYF. The CDR3, as DNA: TGTGCCATCAGTGAGTCGAGGCAGGGCACAGATACGCAGTATTTT.

The CDR3 sequence: CASISQPQHF. In nucleotides, the CDR3 is TGTGCCAGCATCAGTCAGCCCCAGCATTTT. The rearrangement links TRBV9 to TRBJ1-5; D gene uncertain. CDR1 and CDR2 from the germline V gene are SGDLS and YYNGEE. The CDR3 spans 10 residues. Between the trimmed V and J ends, which lost 6 bases and 6 bases, there was a span of 4 bases.

CDR3 nucleotides: TGTGCCAGCAGCTTAGACCTGACTAGGGACACAGATACGCAGTATTTT. Translating it yields CASSLDLTRDTDTQYF. The rearrangement joins TRBV13 to TRBJ2-3, with D perhaps matching TRBD2 (6 bases). In germline, CDR1 is PRHDT, CDR2 FYEKMQ (reference sequence). Trimming cost V 1 base and J 2 bases, with 13 bases left between them. The CDR3 contains 16 residues.

The V gene is TRBV28, the J gene TRBJ2-1, with 14 positions matching TRBD2. There are 17 residues in the CDR3. CDR1 and CDR2 (germline): MDHEN, SYDVKM. V shed 6 bases and J 4 bases; nucleotides not matched to a gene: 8. Written as DNA, the CDR3 is TGTGCCAGCAGCCGGGGACTAGCGGGAGTTATATACAATGAGCAGTTCTTC. Translated, it gives CASSRGLAGVIYNEQFF.

This rearrangement joins TRBV19 to TRBJ2-1; perhaps TRBD2 as D (6 bases). Germline CDR1 is LNHDA and CDR2 is SQIVND (reference sequence). The CDR3 is 16 residues long. Trimming cost V 5 bases and J 0 bases, with 14 bases left between them. The CDR3 region has the DNA TGTGCCAGTAGTCCCCCAGGGAGGAGCTCCTACAATGAGCAGTTCTTC. Its translation: CASSPPGRSSYNEQFF.

This chain links TRBV5-8 with TRBJ1-3; no reliable D call. In germline, CDR1 is SGHTS, CDR2 YDEGEE. V dropped 3 bases and J dropped 4 bases, with 11 bases sitting between them. The CDR3 consists of 14 residues. The CDR3 DNA reads as TGTGCCAGCAGCTCGGAGGTGGGAGGAAACACCATATATTTT. The encoded protein is CASSSEVGGNTIYF.

V is TRBV5-6 and J is TRBJ2-7; tentative D call: TRBD1 (6 bases). From germline, CDR1 is SGHDT and CDR2 YYEEEE. The V end was cut by 2 bases, the J end by 5 bases, with 11 bases between. The CDR3 consists of 13 residues. The CDR3 reads CASSLGGGNEQYF. CDR3 bases: TGTGCCAGCAGCTTAGGGGGTGGGAACGAGCAGTACTTC.

The chain is built from TRBV6-6 and TRBJ2-7; D not resolved. Germline CDR1 MNHNY, CDR2 SVGAGI (reference sequence). This CDR3 spans 13 amino acids. With 6 bases removed from V and 7 bases from J, the gap between germline ends came to 16 bases. CDR3 nucleotide sequence: TGTGCCAGCAGCCCTCTGTGGGTCGGGGAGCAGTACTTC. It translates to CASSPLWVGEQYF.

The chain is built from TRBV4-1 and TRBJ1-5; D not certain. The ends were cut back, 0 bases at V and 5 bases at J, with 14 bases in the middle. The CDR3 totals 16 residues. Per the germline V gene, CDR1 is MGHRA and CDR2 is YSYEKL. This chain's CDR3 is CASSQDSGQIYQPQHF. CDR3 nucleotide sequence: TGCGCCAGCAGCCAAGATAGTGGCCAGATTTATCAGCCCCAGCATTTT.

J is TRBJ2-3 and V is TRBV12-5; D is possibly TRBD1 or TRBD2 (5 bases each). Trimming left V 1 base short and J 6 bases short, with 14 bases between. The CDR3 is 15 residues long. Germline assignment: CDR1 LGHNT and CDR2 FRNRAP. CDR3 bases: TGTGCTAGTGGTTTGGGGGGGACGGAGGCGGATACGCAGTATTTT. Protein: CASGLGGTEADTQYF. Together with reference TRBV12-5 and TRBJ2-3, the CDR3 gives the full variable domain: DARVTQTPRHKVTEMGQEVTMRCQPILGHNTVFWYRQTMMQGLELLAYFRNRAPLDDSGMPKDRFSAEMPDATLATLKIQPSEPRDSAVYFCASGLGGTEADTQYFGPGTRLTVL.

Here the CDR3 reads CASTRTSGRPGTGELFF. The CDR3 DNA sequence: TGTGCCAGTACCAGGACTAGCGGGAGGCCGGGCACCGGGGAGCTGTTTTTT. The J gene is TRBJ2-2, the V gene TRBV19, with 14 bases lining up with TRBD2. J lost 4 bases, V lost 7 bases, and 8 bases had no gene match. Germline CDR1 is LNHDA and CDR2 is SQIVND (reference sequence). This CDR3 spans 17 amino acids.

This clone was counted a few times. The chain joins TRBV10-3 to TRBJ1-2, with TRBD1 identical over 7 bases. The V gene's germline CDR1 is ENHRY and CDR2 SYGVKD. This CDR3 is 13 amino acids long. V lost 7 bases, J lost 7 bases, and 9 bases stayed unmatched. The CDR3 reads CAITGSAGGGYTF. The CDR3 DNA follows: TGTGCCATCACCGGCTCGGCAGGGGGTGGCTACACCTTC.

The chain recombines TRBV6-5 with TRBJ2-7, with 9 bases identical to TRBD2. J lost 7 bases, V lost 7 bases, and 8 bases had no gene match. The CDR3 contains 13 residues. Germline V lookup: CDR1 MNHEY, CDR2 SVGAGI. In DNA, the CDR3 is TGTGCCAGCATGACTAGCGGTACTGGTGAGCAGTACTTC. Amino acids: CASMTSGTGEQYF.

The chain uses TRBV7-8 and TRBJ2-5; 12 positions match TRBD1. This CDR3 region has 17 residues. Germline assignment: CDR1 SGHVS and CDR2 FQNEAQ. V was clipped by 4 bases and J by 7 bases; unmatched bases: 13. The CDR3 nucleotides read TGTGCCAGCAGCTCAGATCAGGGACAGGGGGCCGGGGGGACCCAGTACTTC. This encodes CASSSDQGQGAGGTQYF.

The chain has TRBV5-6 and TRBJ1-2, with unresolved D. This CDR3 region has 17 residues. CDR1 is SGHDT and CDR2 is YYEEEE in the germline V gene. V shed 1 base and J shed 5 bases, with 21 bases lying between them. The CDR3 coding sequence is TGTGCCAGCAGCTTGAGGATGGACGGATACGTCAGGTATGGCTACACCTTC. Protein product: CASSLRMDGYVRYGYTF. The full variable domain, rest sourced from reference TRBV5-6 and TRBJ1-2, is DAGVTQSPTHLIKTRGQQVTLRCSPKSGHDTVSWYQQALGQGPQFIFQYYEEEERQRGNFPDRFSGHQFPNYSSELNVNALLLGDSALYLCASSLRMDGYVRYGYTFGSGTRLTVV.